The clone carrying this TCR beta chain has just a few counts. Antigen unknown. The CDR3 covers 12 residues. The germline CDR1 and CDR2 sequences are MDHEN and SYDVKM. V lost 5 bases, J lost 10 bases, and 12 bases lay in between. These data come from a study of response to subunit inactivated influenza vaccine. MiXCR, run by TCRdb on the RT-PCR reads, gives a single entry per CDR3 protein. The data show 500,000 to 600,000 distinct CDR3 sequences, with 12% to 15% seen just once and more than 9.5% held by the top ten. Study-level findings and limits: It was suggested by the authors that few new T cells are recruited by each seasonal influenza vaccination.

The input for sequencing was PBMCs from blood, taken 11 to 12 days after vaccination. The TCR was taken from a man aged 50 to 59 who received an inactivated influenza vaccine. V is TRBV28 and J is TRBJ2-1; D gene ambiguous. The DNA of the CDR3 is TGTGCCAGCAGTAAACACCACGGGGAGCAGTTCTTC. Translating it yields CASSKHHGEQFF.